Listed below are T cell receptor beta chains from one sample, sequenced in a study of TIL therapy for anti-PD-1-resistant metastatic lung cancer. Generated by immunoSEQ multiplex PCR, the TCRdb table keeps only in-frame clones and is missing some. The sample lists about 100,000 clones; about two thirds were seen once. The source was tumor tissue, collected at baseline. The source is a person aged 25-80 years with non-small cell lung cancer. Both conserved end residues are part of each CDR3.

V gene	J gene	CDR3 protein
TRBV10-3	TRBJ2-7	CATAGGRGPYEQYF
TRBV4-2	TRBJ1-1	CASSPGQGNTEAFF
TRBV7-2	TRBJ1-6	CASSFPQGNSPLHF
TRBV7-2	TRBJ2-7	CASSLGLAGLYEQYF
TRBV7-2	TRBJ2-5	CASSAGGGRETQYF
TRBV27	TRBJ2-1	CASIPGQGIGEQFF
TRBV7-8	TRBJ1-5	CASGTGGNQPQHF
TRBV28	TRBJ1-2	CASSLDGGSGYTF
TRBV28	TRBJ2-1	CASSLQGTSGSYEQFF
TRBV11-3	TRBJ2-7	CASSLGSSYEQYF
TRBV7-9	TRBJ2-5	CASSLRQTSGRIETQYF
TRBV28	TRBJ2-2	CASWTGSTGELFF
TRBV6-6	TRBJ1-2	CASSSDSYGYTF
TRBV6-6	TRBJ2-1	CASSYASSYNEQFF
TRBV27	TRBJ2-1	CASIRQGLNEQFF
TRBV6-2/TRBV6-3	TRBJ2-1	CASSPRLAGARGNEQFF
TRBV27	TRBJ2-1	CASRQGRTLHEQFF
TRBV11-2	TRBJ2-1	CASSLDGLAGGPSDEQFF
TRBV28	TRBJ1-5	CAGSRGAYSNQPQHF
TRBV5-1	TRBJ1-4	CASRETGATNEKLFF
TRBV18	TRBJ1-6	CASSPQGLRNSPLHF
TRBV4-3	TRBJ1-5	CASSRQHGGRQPQHF
TRBV12-3/TRBV12-4	TRBJ2-1	CASRLAGGEQFF
TRBV28	TRBJ2-1	CASSVRGNYNEQFF
TRBV4-1	TRBJ2-2	CASSQDRGLGSGELFF
TRBV19	TRBJ2-7	CASSIEGHRDEQYF
TRBV28	TRBJ2-1	CASSSLGTGDNEQFF
TRBV15	TRBJ2-2	CATSRGRGGTTGELFF
TRBV14	TRBJ2-1	CASSQDRLRTNEQFF
TRBV11-2	TRBJ1-2	CASSFGRGGGYTF
TRBV7-9	TRBJ1-1	CASSLAGDWTEAFF